This T cell receptor beta chain came from a study of T cell changes during pregnancy in multiple sclerosis. V dropped 5 bases and J dropped 3; count of bases not matched to a gene: 3. The germline CDR1 and CDR2 sequences are SGHNT and YYREEE (reference sequence). CDR3 length equals 15 residues. The data were produced by immunoSEQ multiplex PCR, yet TCRdb's version contains in-frame clones alone and is incomplete. The profile shows about 40,000 clones, approximately 94% of them singletons. Sequenced here: peripheral blood, sampled before pregnancy. This TCR derives from a female donor with multiple sclerosis, enrolled in a pregnancy study. This chain connects TRBV5-4 to TRBJ2-3, with 13 nucleotides matching TRBD2. CDR3 residues: CASRPGLAGTDTQYF. The DNA of the CDR3 is TGTGCCAGCAGACCGGGACTAGCGGGGACAGATACGCAGTATTTT.